The entry below gives a single T cell receptor beta chain sequence along with its context. Its antigen is unidentified. Treatment of the sample: oral pan-JAK inhibitor, 5-10 mg twice daily. This specimen comes from a study of CD8+ T cells in alopecia areata. Whole-study findings and limits: Tofacitinib significantly brought down scalp clonality and expanded CD8+ clones among top 100. Scalp lesions, especially in alopecia totalis/universalis, had higher clonality than normal scalp.

Once RNA had been extracted, it was reverse transcribed into cDNA to act as the sequencing template. Method: immunoSEQ multiplex PCR; TCRdb's copy keeps in-frame clones and lacks some. The repertoire consists of some 220,000 clones, with about 58% occurring once and the leading ten covering about 1.4%. The CDR3 has 13 amino acids. Germline CDR1 reads GTSNPN; CDR2 reads SVGIG (reference sequence). The ends were cut back, 0 bases at V and 7 bases at J, with 12 bases in the middle. The sequencing here drew on CD4+ T cells sorted from blood, taken at week 4, from a patient treated with tofacitinib. The sequence was obtained from a human donor with alopecia areata. The chain has TRBV30 and TRBJ1-2; D possibly corresponds to TRBD1 (5 bases). The CDR3 here is CAWSVRGDSGYTF. The CDR3 DNA reads as TGTGCCTGGAGTGTACGGGGCGATAGTGGCTACACCTTC.